This TCR beta chain is from a study of the immune and genomic landscape of osteosarcoma. Study-wide context: Patients were 60% male; roughly 80% had localized disease.

This CDR3 has 16 residues. Germline values: CDR1 MNHNS, CDR2 SASEGT. With V trimmed by 3 bases and J by 4 bases, 7 bases remained unmatched. Generated by immunoSEQ multiplex PCR, the TCRdb table keeps only in-frame clones and is missing some. The sample shows about 10,000 clones, 70% to 80% of them seen only once. About this clone: Its matching antigen is unknown.

Findings and limits, study-wide: Immune-hot C3 tumors showed higher but still low clonality than cold C1. A single dominant hyperexpanded clone appeared in about 5 cases, each with <100 clonotypes. External normal skin and healthy peripheral blood data provided clonality references.

Osteosarcoma specimens were post-treatment primary, local recurrence and metastasis tumors from poor-prognosis patients. The clonotype comes from a human donor with osteosarcoma. Sequenced material: osteosarcoma tumor tissue from the lung. The gene calls are TRBV6-1 and TRBJ2-5; 11 bases are a match to TRBD1. This CDR3 reads CASSEILGTGGETQYF. The DNA of the CDR3 is TGTGCCAGCAGTGAGATCCTGGGGACAGGGGGAGAGACCCAGTACTTC.